This is a list of T cell receptor beta chains from one sample in a study of T cells after yellow fever vaccination. TCRdb fed the 5' RACE reads into MiXCR, producing one record per CDR3 protein. Of 300,000 to 450,000 distinct CDR3 sequences in the sample, around 6.5% were seen once. Sequencing was performed on PBMCs, taken 5 days after the yellow fever booster vaccination. The receptors stem from a man aged 25-45 years who received the YFV17D yellow fever vaccine. CDR3s include the opening cysteine and the closing phenylalanine or tryptophan. Fields, in order: J gene, V gene, D gene, clone size, CDR3 DNA, CDR3 protein. The D gene is left open where the match is weak. Clone sizes are given selectively: once, few, many, or a class where the clone is expanded.

TRBJ2-7,TRBV7-8,-,many,TGTGCCAGCAGCTGGAAGGGTGGAGTGACCTACGAGCAGTACTTC,CASSWKGGVTYEQYF
TRBJ2-1,TRBV12-5,TRBD1,few,TGTGCTAGTGGGTCCGGGACAGGGGCTGACAATGAGCAGTTCTTC,CASGSGTGADNEQFF
TRBJ2-2,TRBV12-3/TRBV12-4,-,many,TGTGCCAGCAGTTTAGCTAGCGGCGACACCGGGGAGCTGTTTTTT,CASSLASGDTGELFF
TRBJ2-7,TRBV29-1,-,-,TGCAGCGTTGAGGTCACGGAGACCTACGAGCAGTACTTC,CSVEVTETYEQYF
TRBJ2-1,TRBV11-1,-,few,TGTGCCAGCAGCTCCGGCCCGACTCGGGAGCAGTTCTTC,CASSSGPTREQFF
TRBJ2-3,TRBV27,-,many,TGTGCCAGCAGTCCAAGACGGACAGATACGCAGTATTTT,CASSPRRTDTQYF
TRBJ2-1,TRBV4-3,TRBD2,few,TGCGCCAGCAGCCAAGAGGGACTAGGCAACAATGAGCAGTTCTTC,CASSQEGLGNNEQFF
TRBJ2-7,TRBV9,TRBD1,many,TGTGCCAGCAGCCCAAGGACAGGGGGACTCTACGAGCAGTACTTC,CASSPRTGGLYEQYF
TRBJ2-3,TRBV5-1,-,few,TGCGCCAGCAGCTTCAGGGGCGGGGATTCGGATACGCAGTATTTT,CASSFRGGDSDTQYF
TRBJ2-3,TRBV11-2,-,-,TGTGCCAGCAGCCCCGTGGGGCGGGCGAGGGGCACAGATACGCAGTATTTT,CASSPVGRARGTDTQYF
TRBJ2-7,TRBV5-1,-,-,TGCGCCAGCAGCGGGGACGGTTCCTACGAGCAGTACTTC,CASSGDGSYEQYF
TRBJ2-7,TRBV27,TRBD2,few,TGTGCCAGCAAAGGGAGGGCCAATCCCTACGAGCAGTACTTC,CASKGRANPYEQYF
TRBJ2-5,TRBV28,TRBD2,-,TGTGCCAGCAGTTTTGCCGGGAGGGTGGGGGAGACCCAGTACTTC,CASSFAGRVGETQYF
TRBJ2-5,TRBV7-6,-,many,TGTGCCAGCAGCTTAGATGCAGGGGTACGGGAGACCCAGTACTTC,CASSLDAGVRETQYF
TRBJ2-1,TRBV5-4,-,few,TGTGCCAGCAGCCCCGCGTTTGATGAGCAGTTCTTC,CASSPAFDEQFF
TRBJ2-1,TRBV20-1,TRBD2,many,TGCAGTGCTGCCCCTCCTAGCGGGAGGGCCAGGGAGCAGTTCTTC,CSAAPPSGRAREQFF
TRBJ1-1,TRBV5-1,-,-,TGCGCCAGCAGCTTGGGGAGGGATGGTAAAGCTTTCTTT,CASSLGRDGKAFF
TRBJ2-7,TRBV18,-,-,TGTGCCAGCTCACCAGAGGGGTCCTACGAGCAGTACTTC,CASSPEGSYEQYF
TRBJ2-1,TRBV7-2,-,many,TGTGCCAGCAGCTTAGCGGGGGACCCGTCCTACAATGAGCAGTTCTTC,CASSLAGDPSYNEQFF
TRBJ2-7,TRBV7-2,TRBD2,few,TGTGCCAGCAGCCCGAGGACTAGCGGGTTAACCTACGAGCAGTACTTC,CASSPRTSGLTYEQYF
TRBJ2-4,TRBV19,-,-,TGTGCCAGTAGTATCGGCTTCGGAGGATCGTTGAAAAACATTCAGTACTTC,CASSIGFGGSLKNIQYF
TRBJ2-1,TRBV9,TRBD2,many,TGTGCCAGCACGACTAGCCGGGAACTTAGGGAGCAGTTCTTC,CASTTSRELREQFF
TRBJ2-5,TRBV19,TRBD1,many,TGTGCCAGTAAATCAGGACAGGTCGGGGAGACCCAGTACTTC,CASKSGQVGETQYF
TRBJ2-3,TRBV6-5,TRBD2,-,TGTGCCAGCAGTTACGGGGCATCGGCGGGAGGCACAGATACGCAGTATTTT,CASSYGASAGGTDTQYF
TRBJ2-1,TRBV28,TRBD1,few,TGTGCCAGCACATCGACCAGGGGGCGCTTGAATGAGCAGTTCTTC,CASTSTRGRLNEQFF